This T cell receptor (beta chain) was sequenced in a study of T cells in localized non-small cell lung cancer. The CDR3 runs to 13 residues. V dropped 7 bases and J dropped 12 bases, with 19 bases sitting between them. Germline V gene data show CDR1 as MGHDK and CDR2 as SYGVNS. Using immunoSEQ multiplex PCR, the repertoire was profiled, and TCRdb retains in-frame clones only, with some absent. Altogether roughly 20,000 clones are present, roughly 90% being singletons, with the ten largest covering almost 30%. The sequence was collected from a male donor at least 60 years old with stage II lung adenocarcinoma. V is TRBV25-1 and J is TRBJ2-1; D is undetermined. The sequenced sample was peripheral blood mononuclear cells, obtained before any cancer treatment. CDR3 loop: CASTHNPGIGQFF. Written as DNA, the CDR3 is TGTGCCAGCACCCACAACCCGGGCATCGGGCAGTTCTTC.